The clone carrying this TCR beta chain was detected a few times. Its matching antigen is unknown. A TCRbeta library incorporating unique molecular identifiers was prepared. One entry per CDR3 protein results from TCRdb running MiXCR on the PCR reads. The sample has 500,000 to 750,000 distinct CDR3 sequences; 10% to 15% are singletons. This entry is derived from a study of T-cell reconstitution after alpha-beta-depleted transplantation in children. Study-wide results and caveats: T cells produced anew were the main source of T-cell counts and diversity one year after transplant. Reportedly, roughly two months post-transplant, alpha-beta T cells arose from several hundred expanded graft clones.

The CDR3 has 16 amino acids. CDR1 is SGHTA, CDR2 FQGNSA, per germline. V lost 5 bases and J lost 0, with 15 bases in between. This clonotype was obtained from a male patient younger than 18 who had a stem cell transplant for acute myeloid leukemia, so the T cells may come from the graft donor. The genes are TRBV7-2 and TRBJ2-3, with D perhaps TRBD2 (6 bases). The sample here was PBMCs, mostly from graft donor cells, taken 360 days after TCRalphabeta/CD19-depleted stem cell transplant. The CDR3 sequence: CASSAGGTHSTDTQYF. The CDR3 DNA reads TGTGCCAGCAGCGCAGGCGGGACCCATAGCACAGATACGCAGTATTTT.